This record looks at one TCR beta chain sequence and its context. The sample comes from a study of CD8 T cells in Susac syndrome. V was pared by 7 bases and J by 3 bases, with 10 bases between. Germline values: CDR1 SNHLY, CDR2 FYNNEI. This CDR3 comprises 13 residues. Reverse transcription of about 0.5 to 1 ug RNA was carried out with random hexamers. TCRdb reprocessed the immunoSEQ multiplex PCR reads via MiXCR and lists one record per CDR3 protein. The repertoire holds around 100,000 distinct CDR3 sequences, about 96% seen once, with approximately 0.3% in the top ten. Material for sequencing was CD8+ T cells from PBMCs. The source of this sequence is a human donor with Susac syndrome. The rearrangement links TRBV2 to TRBJ1-5; tentative D call: TRBD1 (6 bases). The CDR3 coding sequence is TGTGCCAGCACGCGGACAGTCAATCAGCCCCAGCATTTT. It yields the protein CASTRTVNQPQHF.